This T cell receptor beta chain was identified in a study of tumor-infiltrating lymphocytes in primary liver carcinoma. Study as a whole: Per sample, productive TCRbeta reads numbered roughly 3.65 to 7.5 million, similar across tissue types.

TCR beta cDNA was reverse-transcribed from about 500 ng of total RNA. The reaction used a constant-region primer and ProtoScript II reverse transcriptase. Each TCR beta library was derived from three nested multiplex PCR rounds that employed slightly modified ARM-PCR. Both of the initial two PCR rounds ran for approximately 11 cycles and employed TRBV1-TRBV30 forward primers alongside a C-beta reverse primer. TCRdb analysed the multiplex PCR reads with MiXCR anew, one entry per CDR3 protein. The data show 90,000 to 150,000 distinct CDR3 sequences, about two thirds seen once. Unsorted bulk tissue, about 17-33 mg of it, served as the source for co-extraction of RNA and DNA. All patients had surgically resected primary liver carcinoma. The germline gives CDR1 MNHEY, CDR2 SVGAGI. This CDR3 spans 11 amino acids. Comments on this clonotype: Its antigen remains unidentified. At one of its ends the junction is not consistent with the germline gene, which may arise from a read error.

Study-wide findings and caveats: Tumors reached a significantly greater top-250-clone fraction than blood did (p = 0.039).

The V and J genes are TRBV6-5 and TRBJ2-1; D not certain. Input material: tumor-adjacent normal liver tissue. This sequence originates from an older woman with primary liver carcinoma and hepatitis B virus infection. CDR3 sequence reads: CASSYGNEHLF. CDR3 bases: TGTGCCAGCAGTTACGGCAATGAGCACTTATTC.